Below are 14 T cell receptor beta chains sequenced from a single sample in a study of T-cell reconstitution after alpha-beta-depleted transplantation in children (dated by TCRdb to the mid-2010s). To prepare the library, PCR was applied. Sequenced on an Illumina HiSeq 2500. TCR library preparation used molecular barcoding, with unique molecular identifiers applied to normalize quantification of the TCRbeta repertoire. TCRdb trimmed public reads at Q25 via fastp, called clones via MiXCR and kept in-frame beta chains. Rows with a matching CDR3 protein are joined into one entry that keeps the most common DNA and genes. For this sample there are 500,000 to 600,000 distinct CDR3 sequences; over 25% appear just once. Of the sample, about 2.3% is held by the ten largest clones. The sample here was PBMCs from the stem cell graft donor, taken from the stem cell graft. The receptors stem from a human donor who donated a stem cell graft to a child with aplastic anemia.

The table lists this clonotype with a few counts. The rearrangement links TRBV7-2 to TRBJ2-7; D is undetermined. V lost 1 base to trimming and J lost 3 bases, with 16 bases between them. In germline, CDR1 is SGHTA, CDR2 FQGNSA. The CDR3 runs to 16 residues. The DNA of the CDR3 is TGTGCCAGCAGCTTAGAGGCGACCTCCAGCCTCTACGAGCAGTACTTC. Amino acids: CASSLEATSSLYEQYF.

The V gene is TRBV9, the J gene TRBJ1-2, with 8 bases matching TRBD1. This CDR3 spans 13 amino acids. V shed 3 bases, J shed 8 bases, and the junction held 6 bases outside the gene matches. Germline assignment: CDR1 SGDLS and CDR2 YYNGEE. In nucleotides, the CDR3 is TGTGCCAGCAGCGGAAGACAGGGGCGCGGCTACACCTTC. The encoded protein is CASSGRQGRGYTF.

The chain recombines TRBV28 with TRBJ2-5; 13 nucleotides line up with TRBD2. The CDR3 consists of 17 residues. V lost 2 bases and J lost 1; bases outside the gene matches: 4. Germline V gene sequence: CDR1 MDHEN, CDR2 SYDVKM. The CDR3 sequence: CASSLGRLAGGQETQYF. The CDR3 region has the DNA TGTGCCAGCAGTTTAGGGAGACTAGCGGGAGGCCAAGAGACCCAGTACTTC.

The J gene is TRBJ2-3, the V gene TRBV5-1, with 8 nucleotides matching TRBD2. CDR1 and CDR2 from the germline V gene are SGHRS and YFSETQ. The trim removed 0 bases at V and 4 bases at J, leaving 4 bases unmatched. The CDR3 loop spans 15 amino acids. CDR3 nucleotides: TGCGCCAGCAGCTTGGCCGGGAGGGCCCCAGATACGCAGTATTTT. Amino acid sequence: CASSLAGRAPDTQYF.

V and J are TRBV7-2 and TRBJ2-1; no reliable D call. This CDR3 contains 14 residues. V lost 2 bases to trimming and J lost 5 bases, with 10 bases between them. Germline V gene lookup returns CDR1 SGHTA and CDR2 FQGNSA. CDR3 sequence (DNA): TGTGCCAGCAGCTTAAAGGCCCTGGACAATGAGCAGTTCTTC. This translates into CASSLKALDNEQFF.

This clonotype was found a few times. The chain is built from TRBV20-1 and TRBJ2-1; no firm D call. The V end lost 5 bases, the J end lost 8 bases, and 7 bases lay between the germline ends. This CDR3 spans 10 amino acids. Germline CDR1 DFQATT, CDR2 SNEGSKA (reference sequence). In nucleotides, the CDR3 is TGCAGTGCTTCGTACGATGAGCAGTTCTTC. The encoded protein is CSASYDEQFF.

A few counts support this clonotype. The CDR3 region has the DNA TGTGCCAGCAGCCAAGGGTTCGGTAGCGGGAGCTATAATGAGCAGTTCTTC. Protein sequence: CASSQGFGSGSYNEQFF. The chain recombines TRBV3-1 with TRBJ2-1; 9 nucleotides match TRBD2. Germline values: CDR1 LGHDT, CDR2 YNNKEL (reference sequence). The CDR3 contains 17 residues. The V gene end was trimmed by 1 base and the J gene end by 7 bases; junction bases not matched to a gene: 11.

The V call is TRBV20-1, the J call TRBJ2-1; D is unresolved. The CDR3 is 11 amino acids. The V end was cut by 3 bases, the J end by 7 bases, with 7 bases between. CDR1 is DFQATT, CDR2 SNEGSKA, per germline (reference sequence). The CDR3 DNA reads as TGCAGTGCTAGTAAGCTGAATGAGCAGTTCTTC. Its protein product is CSASKLNEQFF.

V gene TRBV6-1 combines with J gene TRBJ2-7; 16 bases fit TRBD2. V was pared by 5 bases and J by 3 bases, with 7 bases of the junction left unmatched. Germline CDR1 reads MNHNS; CDR2 reads SASEGT. CDR3 length equals 17 residues. For the CDR3, the DNA is TGTGCCAGCAGTCAACAAGGGACTAGCGGGAGGGTCTACGAGCAGTACTTC. It specifies CASSQQGTSGRVYEQYF.

This clonotype was detected a few times. V and J are TRBV3-1 and TRBJ2-7, with D tentatively TRBD1 (6 bases). The CDR3 has 16 residues. Trimming left V 11 bases short and J 3 bases short, with 26 bases between. Per the germline V gene, CDR1 is LGHDT and CDR2 is YNNKEL (reference sequence). CDR3 amino acids: CAPRQDRRQVIYEQYF. CDR3 sequence (DNA): TGTGCCCCACGCCAAGATCGGAGACAGGTAATCTACGAGCAGTACTTC.

CDR3 coding DNA: TGTGCCACCAGCAGAGAGGAGGAGACAGGGCGATGGCTGTTTTTT. This sequence encodes CATSREEETGRWLFF. The V gene is TRBV15, the J gene TRBJ2-2; 7 bases line up with TRBD1. CDR1 and CDR2 from the germline V gene are LNHNV and YYDKDF (reference sequence). V shed 0 bases, J shed 13 bases, and the junction held 11 bases outside the gene matches. The CDR3 has 15 amino acids.

The chain combines TRBV10-3 with TRBJ2-1; tentative D call: TRBD2 (6 bases). Germline CDR1 and CDR2: ENHRY and SYGVKD. V was cut by 3 bases and J by 4 bases, with 13 bases left in between. The CDR3 is made up of 15 amino acids. The CDR3 loop reads CAISEGGKFYNEQFF. CDR3 DNA sequence: TGTGCCATCAGTGAAGGAGGGAAGTTTTACAATGAGCAGTTCTTC.

J is TRBJ2-1 and V is TRBV6-2 or TRBV6-3; a weak D match, TRBD1 (5 bases). CDR3 length: 18 amino acids. The germline V gene encodes CDR1 MNHEY and CDR2 SVGEGT. V dropped 2 bases and J dropped 2 bases, with 19 bases sitting between them. The CDR3 nucleotides read TGTGCCAGCAGTTACCACAAATCAACAGGCGCTACCTACAATGAGCAGTTCTTC. Translation gives CASSYHKSTGATYNEQFF.

This rearrangement joins TRBV3-1 to TRBJ2-7, with D hard to call. Germline assignment: CDR1 LGHDT and CDR2 YNNKEL (reference sequence). The CDR3 totals 12 residues. The V end lost 2 bases, the J end lost 7 bases, and 9 bases lay between the germline ends. CDR3: CASSQPPGEQYF. The CDR3 DNA sequence: TGTGCCAGCAGCCAACCCCCCGGGGAGCAGTACTTC.